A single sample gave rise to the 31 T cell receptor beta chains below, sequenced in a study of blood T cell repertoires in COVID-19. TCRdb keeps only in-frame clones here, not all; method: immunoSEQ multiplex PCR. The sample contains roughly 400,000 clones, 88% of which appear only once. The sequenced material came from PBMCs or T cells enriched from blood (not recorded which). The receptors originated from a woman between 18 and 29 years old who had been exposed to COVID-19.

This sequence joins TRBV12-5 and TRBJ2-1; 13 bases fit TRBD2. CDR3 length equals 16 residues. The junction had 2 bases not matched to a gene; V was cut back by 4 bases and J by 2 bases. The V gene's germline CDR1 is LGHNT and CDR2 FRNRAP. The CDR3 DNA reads TGTGCTAGTGGTTCAACTAGCGGGAGGGCCTACAATGAGCAGTTCTTC. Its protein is CASGSTSGRAYNEQFF.

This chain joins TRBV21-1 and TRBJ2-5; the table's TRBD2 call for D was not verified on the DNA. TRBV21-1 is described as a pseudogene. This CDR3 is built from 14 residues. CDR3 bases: TGTGCCAGCACCGTCCGGGACTCTAAAGAGACCCAGTACTTC. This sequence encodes CASTVRDSKETQYF.

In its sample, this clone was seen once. The CDR3 protein is CASSLLAGYQPQHF. CDR3 sequence (DNA): TGTGCCAGCAGTTTACTGGCGGGTTATCAGCCCCAGCATTTT. This chain uses TRBV28 with TRBJ1-5; D gene uncertain. This CDR3 is 14 amino acids long. Deletions cut 2 bases from V and 5 bases from J, with 10 bases between. Germline values: CDR1 MDHEN, CDR2 SYDVKM.

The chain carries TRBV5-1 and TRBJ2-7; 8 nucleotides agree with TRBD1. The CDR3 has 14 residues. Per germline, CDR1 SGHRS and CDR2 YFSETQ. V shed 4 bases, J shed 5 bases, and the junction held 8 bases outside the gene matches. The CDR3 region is CASSRGDRTDEQYF. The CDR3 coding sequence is TGCGCCAGCAGCAGGGGGGACAGGACTGACGAGCAGTACTTC.

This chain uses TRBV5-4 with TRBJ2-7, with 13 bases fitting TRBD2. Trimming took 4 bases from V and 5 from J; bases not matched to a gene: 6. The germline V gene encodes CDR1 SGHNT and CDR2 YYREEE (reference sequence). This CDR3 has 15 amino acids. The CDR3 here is CASSRWTSGSDEQYF. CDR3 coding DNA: TGTGCCAGCAGCCGATGGACTAGCGGGAGCGACGAGCAGTACTTC.

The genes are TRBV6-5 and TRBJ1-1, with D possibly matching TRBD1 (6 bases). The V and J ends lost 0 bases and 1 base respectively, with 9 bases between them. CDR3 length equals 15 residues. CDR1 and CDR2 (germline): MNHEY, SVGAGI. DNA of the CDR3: TGTGCCAGCAGTTACTCTGAAGGGGGGAACACTGAAGCTTTCTTT. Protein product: CASSYSEGGNTEAFF.

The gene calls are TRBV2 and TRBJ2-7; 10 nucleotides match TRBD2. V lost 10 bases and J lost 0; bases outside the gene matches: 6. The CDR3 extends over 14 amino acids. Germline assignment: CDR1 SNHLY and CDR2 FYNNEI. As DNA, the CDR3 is TGTGCCACCCAAGGACTAGCGGCCTCCTACGAGCAGTACTTC. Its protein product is CATQGLAASYEQYF.

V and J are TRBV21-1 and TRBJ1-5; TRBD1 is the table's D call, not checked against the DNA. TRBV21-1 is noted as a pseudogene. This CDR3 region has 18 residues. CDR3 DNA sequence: TGTGCCAGCAGCAAAGGAGATGGTACAGGCTTTAGCAATCAGCCCCAGCATTTT. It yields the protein CASSKGDGTGFSNQPQHF.

This CDR3 is CASSFATGNNSPLHF. The CDR3 nucleotides read TGTGCCAGCAGCTTCGCGACAGGGAATAATTCACCCCTCCACTTT. V usage is TRBV11-2 and J usage is TRBJ1-6; 7 positions agree with TRBD1. With 3 bases clipped from V and 5 bases from J, the junction kept 4 bases outside the gene matches. This CDR3 contains 15 residues. In germline, CDR1 is SGHAT, CDR2 FQNNGV.

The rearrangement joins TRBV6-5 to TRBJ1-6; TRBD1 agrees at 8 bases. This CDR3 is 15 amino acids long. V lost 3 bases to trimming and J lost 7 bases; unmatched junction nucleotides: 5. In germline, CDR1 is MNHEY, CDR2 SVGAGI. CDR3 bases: TGTGCCAGCAGTTATCCGGGACAGGCGAATTCACCCCTCCACTTT. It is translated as CASSYPGQANSPLHF.

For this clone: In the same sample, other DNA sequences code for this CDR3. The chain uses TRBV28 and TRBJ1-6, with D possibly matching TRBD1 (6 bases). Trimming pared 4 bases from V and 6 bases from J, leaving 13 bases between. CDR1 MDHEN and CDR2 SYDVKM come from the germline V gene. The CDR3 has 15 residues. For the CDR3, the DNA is TGTGCCAGCAGTTACGGGGGGGCAGGTAATTCACCCCTCCACTTT. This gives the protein CASSYGGAGNSPLHF.

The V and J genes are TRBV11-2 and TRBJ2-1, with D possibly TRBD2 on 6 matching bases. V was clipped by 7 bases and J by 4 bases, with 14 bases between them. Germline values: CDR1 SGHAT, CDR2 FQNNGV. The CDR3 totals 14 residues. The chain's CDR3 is CASKQRVSYNEQFF. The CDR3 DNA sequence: TGTGCCAGCAAACAGCGGGTTTCATACAATGAGCAGTTCTTC.

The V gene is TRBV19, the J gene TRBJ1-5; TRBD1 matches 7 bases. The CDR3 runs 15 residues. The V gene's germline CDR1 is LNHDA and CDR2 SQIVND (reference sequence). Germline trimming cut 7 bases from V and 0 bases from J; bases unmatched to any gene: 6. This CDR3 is CASNRQGLSNQPQHF. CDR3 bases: TGTGCCAGTAATCGACAGGGCCTTAGCAATCAGCCCCAGCATTTT.

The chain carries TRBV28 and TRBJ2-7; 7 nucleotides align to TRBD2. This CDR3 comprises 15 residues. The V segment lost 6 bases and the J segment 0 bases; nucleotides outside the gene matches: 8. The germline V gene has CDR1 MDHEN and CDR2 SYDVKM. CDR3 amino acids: CASRGGSGDSYEQYF. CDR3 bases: TGTGCCAGCAGGGGCGGGAGCGGGGACTCCTACGAGCAGTACTTC.

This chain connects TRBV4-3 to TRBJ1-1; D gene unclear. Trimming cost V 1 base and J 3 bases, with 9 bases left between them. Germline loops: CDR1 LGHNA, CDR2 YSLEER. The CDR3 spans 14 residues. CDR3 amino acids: CASSQGGTYTEAFF. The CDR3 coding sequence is TGCGCCAGCAGCCAAGGAGGTACTTACACTGAAGCTTTCTTT.

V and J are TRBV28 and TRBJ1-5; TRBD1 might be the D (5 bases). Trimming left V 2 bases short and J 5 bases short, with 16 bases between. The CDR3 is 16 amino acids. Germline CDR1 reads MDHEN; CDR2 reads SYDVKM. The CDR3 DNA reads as TGTGCCAGCAGTTTAGGGTTCGGGGGGTCGGATCAGCCCCAGCATTTT. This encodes CASSLGFGGSDQPQHF.

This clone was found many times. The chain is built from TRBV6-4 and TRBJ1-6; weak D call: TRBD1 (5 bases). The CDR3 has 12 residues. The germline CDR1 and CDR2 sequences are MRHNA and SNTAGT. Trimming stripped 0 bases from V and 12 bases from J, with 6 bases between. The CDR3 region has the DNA TGTGCCAGCAGTGACTCCGGGGGACCCCTCCACTTT. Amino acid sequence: CASSDSGGPLHF.

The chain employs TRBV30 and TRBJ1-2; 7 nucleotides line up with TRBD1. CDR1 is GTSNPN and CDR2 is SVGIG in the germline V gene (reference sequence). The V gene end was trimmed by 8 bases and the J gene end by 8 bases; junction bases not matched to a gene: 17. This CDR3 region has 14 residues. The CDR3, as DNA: TGTGCCGGAAACATCGGAGGGGGCTCTATCGGCTACACCTTC. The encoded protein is CAGNIGGGSIGYTF.

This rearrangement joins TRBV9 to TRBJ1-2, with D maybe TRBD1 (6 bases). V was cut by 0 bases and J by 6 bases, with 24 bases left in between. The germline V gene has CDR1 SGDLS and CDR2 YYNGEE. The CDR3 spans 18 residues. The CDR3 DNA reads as TGTGCCAGCAGCGTAGTTCCTTGGGCGGGAGGGGGAGAGGATGGCTACACCTTC. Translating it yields CASSVVPWAGGGEDGYTF.

The CDR3 region is CASSLRAGGSEKLFF. The DNA of the CDR3 is TGTGCCAGCAGCTTACGGGCAGGGGGGAGTGAAAAACTGTTTTTT. The chain employs TRBV7-2 and TRBJ1-4; 7 nucleotides agree with TRBD1. This CDR3 is built from 15 residues. Germline-derived CDR1 and CDR2 are SGHTA and FQGNSA. The V and J ends lost 2 bases and 7 bases, in that order; junction bases with no gene match: 7. Combining the CDR3 with reference TRBV7-2 and TRBJ1-4 gives the whole variable domain GAGVSQSPSNKVTEKGKDVELRCDPISGHTALYWYRQSLGQGLEFLIYFQGNSAPDKSGLPSDRFSAERTGGSVSTLTIQRTQQEDSAVYLCASSLRAGGSEKLFFGSGTQLSVL.

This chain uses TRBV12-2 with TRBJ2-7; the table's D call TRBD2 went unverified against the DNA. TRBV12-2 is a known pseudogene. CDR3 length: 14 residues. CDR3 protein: CASRLWRSSYEQYF. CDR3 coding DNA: TGTGCAAGTCGCTTATGGAGGAGCTCCTACGAGCAGTACTTC.

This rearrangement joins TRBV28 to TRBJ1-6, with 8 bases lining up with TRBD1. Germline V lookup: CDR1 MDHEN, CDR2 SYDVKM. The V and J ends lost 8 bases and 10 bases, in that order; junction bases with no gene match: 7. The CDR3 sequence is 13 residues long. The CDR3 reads CASLNRGESPLHF. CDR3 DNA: TGTGCCAGCCTGAACAGGGGGGAATCACCCCTCCACTTT. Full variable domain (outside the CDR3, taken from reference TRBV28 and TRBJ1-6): DVKVTQSSRYLVKRTGEKVFLECVQDMDHENMFWYRQDPGLGLRLIYFSYDVKMKEKGDIPEGYSVSREKKERFSLILESASTNQTSMYLCASLNRGESPLHFGNGTRLTVT.

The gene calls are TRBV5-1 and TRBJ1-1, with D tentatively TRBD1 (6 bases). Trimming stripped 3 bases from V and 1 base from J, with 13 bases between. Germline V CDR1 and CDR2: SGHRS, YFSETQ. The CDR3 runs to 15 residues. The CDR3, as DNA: TGCGCCAGCAGCTGGGGGGGCACAACGAACACTGAAGCTTTCTTT. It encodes CASSWGGTTNTEAFF.

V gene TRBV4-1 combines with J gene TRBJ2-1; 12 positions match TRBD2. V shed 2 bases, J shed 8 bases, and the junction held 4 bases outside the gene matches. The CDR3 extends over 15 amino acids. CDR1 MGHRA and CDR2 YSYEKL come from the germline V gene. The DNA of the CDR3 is TGCGCCAGCAGCCAACTAGCGGGAGGGCCCCATGAGCAGTTCTTC. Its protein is CASSQLAGGPHEQFF.

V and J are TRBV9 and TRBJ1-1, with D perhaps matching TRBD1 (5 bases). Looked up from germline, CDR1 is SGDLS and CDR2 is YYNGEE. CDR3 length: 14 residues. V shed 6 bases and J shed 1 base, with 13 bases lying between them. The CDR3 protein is CASMGGGSNTEAFF. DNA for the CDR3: TGTGCCAGCATGGGGGGAGGGTCGAACACTGAAGCTTTCTTT. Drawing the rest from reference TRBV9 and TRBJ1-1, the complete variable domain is DSGVTQTPKHLITATGQRVTLRCSPRSGDLSVYWYQQSLDQGLQFLIQYYNGEERAKGNILERFSAQQFPDLHSELNLSSLELGDSALYFCASMGGGSNTEAFFGQGTRLTVV.

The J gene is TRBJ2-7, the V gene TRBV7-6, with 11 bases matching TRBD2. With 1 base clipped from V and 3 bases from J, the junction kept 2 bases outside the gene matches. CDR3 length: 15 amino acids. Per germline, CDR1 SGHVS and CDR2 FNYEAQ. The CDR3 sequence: CASSLGLAGIYEQYF. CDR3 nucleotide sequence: TGTGCCAGCAGCTTAGGACTAGCGGGGATCTACGAGCAGTACTTC.

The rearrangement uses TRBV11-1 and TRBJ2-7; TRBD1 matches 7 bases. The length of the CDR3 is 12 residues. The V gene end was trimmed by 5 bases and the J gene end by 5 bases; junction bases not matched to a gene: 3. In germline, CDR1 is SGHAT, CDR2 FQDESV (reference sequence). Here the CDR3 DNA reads TGTGCCAGCAGCCAAACAGGGGACGAGCAGTACTTC. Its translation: CASSQTGDEQYF.

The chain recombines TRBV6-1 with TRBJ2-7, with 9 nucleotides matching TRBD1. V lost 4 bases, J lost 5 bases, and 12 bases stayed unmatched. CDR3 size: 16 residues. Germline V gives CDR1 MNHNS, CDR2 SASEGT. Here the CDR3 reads CASSVWDRDRAHEQYF. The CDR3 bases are TGTGCCAGCAGTGTCTGGGACCGGGACAGGGCCCACGAGCAGTACTTC.

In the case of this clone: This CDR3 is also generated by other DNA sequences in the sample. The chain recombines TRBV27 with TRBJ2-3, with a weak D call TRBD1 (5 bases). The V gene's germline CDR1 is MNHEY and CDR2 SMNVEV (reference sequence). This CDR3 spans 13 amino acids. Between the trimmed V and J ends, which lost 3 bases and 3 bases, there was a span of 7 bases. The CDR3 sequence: CASSFPGTDTQYF. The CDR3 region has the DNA TGTGCCAGCAGTTTCCCAGGGACAGATACGCAGTATTTT.

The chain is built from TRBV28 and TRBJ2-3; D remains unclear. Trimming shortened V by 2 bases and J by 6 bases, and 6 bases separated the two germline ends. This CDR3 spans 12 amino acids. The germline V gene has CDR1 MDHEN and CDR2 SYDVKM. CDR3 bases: TGTGCCAGCAGTTTAGGTCGGGATACGCAGTATTTT. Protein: CASSLGRDTQYF.

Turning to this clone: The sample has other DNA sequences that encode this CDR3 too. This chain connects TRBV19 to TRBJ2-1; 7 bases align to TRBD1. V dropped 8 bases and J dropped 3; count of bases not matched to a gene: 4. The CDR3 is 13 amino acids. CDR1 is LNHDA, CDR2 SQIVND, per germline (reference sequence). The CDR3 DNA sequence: TGTGCCAGTTCGACAGGGCTCTACAATGAGCAGTTCTTC. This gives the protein CASSTGLYNEQFF.